This TCR beta chain was observed in a study of T cell repertoires in cytomegalovirus infection. MiXCR was run by TCRdb on the reads, yielding one entry per CDR3 protein. The sample shows almost 550,000 distinct CDR3 sequences, about 15% of them seen only once. The CDR3 extends over 11 amino acids. Trimming removed 3 bases at V and 4 bases at J, with 2 bases between. Germline-derived CDR1 and CDR2 are ENHRY and SYGVKD. Of note for this clonotype: Antigen specificity is unknown.

Findings and caveats of the study: Dominant in the ex vivo response were TCR beta clonotypes restricted by HLA-C and specific for CMV.

The source of this sequence is a human donor in good health (CMV status not recorded). Some clones in this sample may be carry-over from other donors' samples. The chain couples TRBV10-3 to TRBJ2-3; D not certain. Sequenced: CD8+ T cells from PBMCs. CDR3 nucleotides: TGTGCCATCAGTGATGCAGATACGCAGTATTTT. It yields the protein CAISDADTQYF.